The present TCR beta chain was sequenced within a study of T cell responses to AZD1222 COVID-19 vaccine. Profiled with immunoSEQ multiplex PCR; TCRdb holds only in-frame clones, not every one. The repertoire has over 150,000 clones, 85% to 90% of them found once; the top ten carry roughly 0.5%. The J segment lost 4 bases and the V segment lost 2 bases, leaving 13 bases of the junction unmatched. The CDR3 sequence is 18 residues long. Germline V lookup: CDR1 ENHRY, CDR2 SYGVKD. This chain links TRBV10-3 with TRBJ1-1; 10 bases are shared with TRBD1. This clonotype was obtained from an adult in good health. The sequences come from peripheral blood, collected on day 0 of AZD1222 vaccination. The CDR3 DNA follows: TGTGCCATCAGTGAGCCCTTCTTAAGACAGGGGGCGCGCACTGAAGCTTTCTTT. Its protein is CAISEPFLRQGARTEAFF.